This TCR beta chain was sequenced during a study of shared clonotypes between healthy human individuals. Study background: Per-donor plates numbered three CD4 naive, three CD4 memory, two CD8 naive and one CD8 memory. General study findings and limits: All-four-donor shared clonotypes had higher generation probabilities than non-shared clonotypes did. Depth of sequencing was expected to influence donor clonotype sharing.

Between the trimmed V and J ends, which lost 7 bases and 5 bases, there was a span of 14 bases. The CDR3 totals 12 residues. From germline, CDR1 is SQVTM and CDR2 ANQGSEA. Worth noting for this clone: What it binds is unknown.

Method: immunoSEQ multiplex PCR; TCRdb's copy keeps in-frame clones and lacks some. Among around 2.5 million clones, 80% to 95% were seen once, and the ten largest hold 0.36%. The chain employs TRBV29-1 and TRBJ1-1, with a tentative D call TRBD1 (5 bases). Sequenced input: naive CD4+ T cells from PBMCs. The subset denotes: CD45RA+ positively selected. This TCR was recovered from a man between 18 and 35 years old in good health. Some clones in this sample may be carry-over from other donors' samples. The CDR3 loop is CSAEGLGTEAFF. The CDR3 DNA sequence: TGCAGCGCTGAGGGGCTCGGGACTGAAGCTTTCTTT.